The 25 T cell receptor beta chains given below trace back to one sample, sequenced in a study of cytomegalovirus exposure and HLA in healthy donors. PCR was performed using 60 Vbeta and 13 Jbeta primers. Clones were read by immunoSEQ multiplex PCR, and TCRdb kept only the in-frame ones, dropping some. The data contain about 140,000 clones, around 72% of them seen just once; the ten biggest clones take up approximately 15%. The sample was PBMCs. The receptors stem from a human donor in good health.

The gene calls are TRBV2 and TRBJ2-1; 8 bases match TRBD1. Germline V CDR1 and CDR2: SNHLY, FYNNEI. V trimming: 11 bases; J trimming: 5 bases; junction bases outside the gene matches: 17. The CDR3 contains 16 residues. The CDR3 reads CADFHKKQGGDNEQFF. CDR3 nucleotides: TGTGCCGACTTCCACAAGAAACAGGGGGGAGACAATGAGCAGTTCTTC.

This chain uses TRBV13 with TRBJ2-7, with D tentatively TRBD2 (6 bases). CDR3 length: 15 residues. The germline V gene encodes CDR1 PRHDT and CDR2 FYEKMQ (reference sequence). Trimming removed 5 bases from V and 3 bases from J, with 17 bases in between. The DNA of the CDR3 is TGTGCCAGCAGCCCTCGTCGGGACTGGGGCTACGAGCAGTACTTC. Its translation: CASSPRRDWGYEQYF.

This chain joins TRBV6-5 and TRBJ2-3; no firm D call. The V and J ends lost 4 bases and 8 bases respectively, with 7 bases between them. This CDR3 is 11 amino acids long. The germline V gene encodes CDR1 MNHEY and CDR2 SVGAGI. CDR3 DNA sequence: TGTGCCAGCAGTTCCGGAGCTACGCAGTATTTT. Amino acid sequence: CASSSGATQYF.

The V gene is TRBV7-3, the J gene TRBJ2-3, with TRBD1 as a possible D gene (5 bases). The CDR3 has 15 residues. The germline V gene has CDR1 SGHTA and CDR2 FQGTGA. The V end was cut by 2 bases, the J end by 4 bases, with 13 bases between. The CDR3 here is CASSLAGLSSDTQYF. Here the CDR3 DNA reads TGTGCCAGCAGCTTAGCAGGGCTTTCATCAGATACGCAGTATTTT. The full variable domain, its missing parts supplied by reference TRBV7-3 and TRBJ2-3, is GAGVSQTPSNKVTEKGKYVELRCDPISGHTALYWYRQSLGQGPEFLIYFQGTGAADDSGLPNDRFFAVRPEGSVSTLKIQRTERGDSAVYLCASSLAGLSSDTQYFGPGTRLTVL.

This clone showed up just a few times. The J gene is TRBJ1-4, the V gene TRBV27; D gene ambiguous. This CDR3 is 14 amino acids long. The germline gives CDR1 MNHEY, CDR2 SMNVEV (reference sequence). V was clipped by 2 bases and J by 7 bases, with 11 bases between them. The chain's CDR3 is CASSLHRGGEKLFF. The CDR3, as DNA: TGTGCCAGCAGTTTACACCGGGGAGGTGAAAAACTGTTTTTT.

This rearrangement joins TRBV6-6 to TRBJ2-1; TRBD1 matches 11 bases. The J segment lost 10 bases and the V segment lost 3 bases, leaving 5 bases of the junction unmatched. Germline CDR1 reads MNHNY; CDR2 reads SVGAGI (reference sequence). CDR3 length: 14 amino acids. CDR3 amino acids: CASSYQGQGVEQFF. CDR3 DNA: TGTGCCAGCAGTTATCAGGGACAGGGGGTCGAGCAGTTCTTC.

The chain combines TRBV4-1 with TRBJ1-6, with D unclear. CDR3 length: 17 amino acids. Germline CDR1 is MGHRA and CDR2 is YSYEKL. V was trimmed by 0 bases and J by 2 bases, leaving 11 bases between them. CDR3 region: CASSQDVAGAYNSPLHF. The CDR3 DNA reads as TGCGCCAGCAGCCAAGATGTTGCAGGTGCCTATAATTCACCCCTCCACTTT.

The chain has TRBV6-1 and TRBJ1-2; a possible D gene is TRBD1 (6 bases). CDR1 and CDR2 from the germline V gene are MNHNS and SASEGT. V dropped 2 bases and J dropped 6 bases, with 22 bases sitting between them. CDR3 length equals 17 residues. DNA for the CDR3: TGTGCCAGCAGTGAAACCCCCCGGACAGTGCGCCAACATGGCTACACCTTC. Its translation: CASSETPRTVRQHGYTF.

The chain is built from TRBV6-1 and TRBJ1-2; unclear D gene. Germline lookup yields CDR1 MNHNS and CDR2 SASEGT. The CDR3 is 13 amino acids. Trimming took off 8 bases at V and 5 bases at J, with 15 bases between the two ends. The CDR3 loop is CASFWQAAYGYTF. As DNA, the CDR3 is TGTGCCAGCTTTTGGCAGGCCGCATATGGCTACACCTTC.

The chain uses TRBV28 and TRBJ1-2, with D possibly being TRBD1 (5 bases). There are 14 residues in the CDR3. V was cut by 6 bases and J by 7 bases, with 18 bases left in between. CDR1 is MDHEN, CDR2 SYDVKM, per germline. CDR3 sequence reads: CASSPAGRGFGYTF. CDR3 DNA: TGTGCCAGCAGCCCCGCCGGCCGGGGGTTTGGCTACACCTTC.

The chain links TRBV9 to TRBJ2-7; TRBD1 is a possible D gene (6 bases). V lost 4 bases to trimming and J lost 5 bases, with 16 bases between them. The CDR3 has 14 amino acids. CDR1 is SGDLS and CDR2 is YYNGEE in the germline V gene. The CDR3 protein is CASSPSRDTHEQYF. CDR3 nucleotides: TGTGCCAGCAGCCCGTCCCGGGACACCCACGAGCAGTACTTC.

This chain uses TRBV7-9 with TRBJ2-3; 7 positions agree with TRBD2. Germline V CDR1 and CDR2: SEHNR, FQNEAQ (reference sequence). Germline trimming cut 3 bases from V and 7 bases from J; bases unmatched to any gene: 4. This CDR3 comprises 13 residues. The CDR3 bases are TGTGCCAGCAGCTTTGCGGGGGAGCATACGCAGTATTTT. Its protein product is CASSFAGEHTQYF.

The chain recombines TRBV10-3 with TRBJ1-5; D is undetermined. CDR3 length equals 12 residues. V dropped 0 bases and J dropped 9 bases, with 6 bases sitting between them. The V gene's germline CDR1 is ENHRY and CDR2 SYGVKD. CDR3 sequence (DNA): TGTGCCATCAGTGAGTCGATCAGGCCCCAGCATTTT. It yields the protein CAISESIRPQHF.

This chain connects TRBV7-8 to TRBJ2-2; D is uncertain. The CDR3 runs 14 residues. Trimming took off 5 bases at V and 7 bases at J, with 14 bases between the two ends. Per the germline V gene, CDR1 is SGHVS and CDR2 is FQNEAQ. The CDR3: CASSPRSSVGELFF. The CDR3 region has the DNA TGTGCCAGCAGCCCTCGGTCGAGTGTCGGGGAGCTGTTTTTT.

This chain links TRBV28 with TRBJ1-2; D unclear. The CDR3 runs 11 residues. The V end was cut by 6 bases, the J end by 14 bases, with 16 bases between. Per the germline V gene, CDR1 is MDHEN and CDR2 is SYDVKM. The CDR3 bases are TGTGCCAGCAGAGCTTCGCTTTCCCCTACCTTC. This gives the protein CASRASLSPTF.

The genes are TRBV2 and TRBJ1-2, with D perhaps matching TRBD1 (6 bases). Germline values: CDR1 SNHLY, CDR2 FYNNEI. The germline V and J ends were trimmed by 7 bases and 5 bases, with 17 bases remaining between them. This CDR3 has 14 amino acids. The CDR3 nucleotides read TGTGCCAGCACACGGCAGGGACAAGAGTATGGCTACACCTTC. It translates to CASTRQGQEYGYTF.

CDR3 bases: TGTGCCAGCTTTAGGACAGGGGGCGCGAAGGGCTACACCTTC. Protein sequence: CASFRTGGAKGYTF. The V and J genes are TRBV6-6 and TRBJ1-2; 11 nucleotides match TRBD1. The J segment lost 8 bases and the V segment lost 8 bases, leaving 10 bases of the junction unmatched. Germline loops: CDR1 MNHNY, CDR2 SVGAGI (reference sequence). The CDR3 sequence is 14 residues long.

This clone occurred a few times. The sample carries other DNA sequences with the same CDR3. The CDR3 DNA is TGCGCCAGCAGCTTGCGGGGGGGGACCTACGAGCAGTACTTC. Translated, it gives CASSLRGGTYEQYF. This rearrangement joins TRBV5-1 to TRBJ2-7; 8 nucleotides match TRBD2. Trimming cost V 1 base and J 2 bases; bases outside gene matches: 2. The germline CDR1 and CDR2 sequences are SGHRS and YFSETQ. The CDR3 totals 14 residues. The full variable domain, in which reference TRBV5-1 and TRBJ2-7 provide the parts outside the CDR3, is KAGVTQTPRYLIKTRGQQVTLSCSPISGHRSVSWYQQTPGQGLQFLFEYFSETQRNKGNFPGRFSGRQFSNSRSEMNVSTLELGDSALYLCASSLRGGTYEQYFGPGTRLTVT.

This clone showed up just a few times. The chain links TRBV9 to TRBJ2-2, with TRBD2 as a possible D gene (6 bases). Germline-derived CDR1 and CDR2 are SGDLS and YYNGEE. There are 12 residues in the CDR3. The V and J ends lost 7 bases and 6 bases respectively, with 10 bases between them. In DNA, the CDR3 is TGTGCCAGCGGGGGGATCTCCGGGGAGCTGTTTTTT. This gives the protein CASGGISGELFF. The entire variable domain, with the rest obtained from reference TRBV9 and TRBJ2-2, is as follows: DSGVTQTPKHLITATGQRVTLRCSPRSGDLSVYWYQQSLDQGLQFLIQYYNGEERAKGNILERFSAQQFPDLHSELNLSSLELGDSALYFCASGGISGELFFGEGSRLTVL.

This clone has a handful of counts. This chain joins TRBV6-4 and TRBJ2-2, with D hard to call. From germline, CDR1 is MRHNA and CDR2 SNTAGT. V lost 2 bases, J lost 7 bases, and 11 bases lay in between. This CDR3 is 14 amino acids long. CDR3 sequence (DNA): TGTGCCAGCAGTGACAGTCTAGAGGTCGGGGAGCTGTTTTTT. Amino acids: CASSDSLEVGELFF.

A few counts support this clone. CDR3 DNA sequence: TGTGCCAGCAGTGAAGCCCGACAGGCTGTGGGATACGAGCAGTACTTC. This codes for CASSEARQAVGYEQYF. The chain uses TRBV2 and TRBJ2-7; the D gene is possibly TRBD1 (6 bases). With 0 bases removed from V and 4 bases from J, the gap between germline ends came to 16 bases. Germline assignment: CDR1 SNHLY and CDR2 FYNNEI. This CDR3 has 16 residues.

This chain joins TRBV6-6 and TRBJ2-3, with 9 nucleotides matching TRBD2. J gave up 6 bases and V 6 bases, and 10 bases lay outside the gene matches. CDR3 size: 15 residues. Germline CDR1 and CDR2: MNHNY and SVGAGI (reference sequence). CDR3 region: CASSPGVAGVDTQYF. DNA for the CDR3: TGTGCCAGCAGCCCCGGGGTAGCGGGGGTGGATACGCAGTATTTT.

This chain links TRBV4-1 with TRBJ2-3, with 7 nucleotides matching TRBD2. J gave up 6 bases and V 0 bases, and 12 bases lay outside the gene matches. This CDR3 contains 17 residues. The germline V gene encodes CDR1 MGHRA and CDR2 YSYEKL. For the CDR3, the DNA is TGCGCCAGCAGCCAAGATTGGGGGAGGGCCCTCCGGGATACGCAGTATTTT. Residues: CASSQDWGRALRDTQYF.

The rearrangement joins TRBV4-1 to TRBJ1-5, with D unclear. Trimming took off 2 bases at V and 7 bases at J, with 15 bases between the two ends. The CDR3 is 15 amino acids. The germline V gene has CDR1 MGHRA and CDR2 YSYEKL. CDR3 loop: CASSQYSGLDQPQHF. The CDR3 bases are TGCGCCAGCAGCCAATATTCCGGGTTAGACCAGCCCCAGCATTTT.

The chain combines TRBV4-1 with TRBJ2-1, with 8 bases identical to TRBD1. The CDR3 is 15 residues long. Germline V gives CDR1 MGHRA, CDR2 YSYEKL. Trimming at V came to 1 base and at J to 11 bases, leaving 10 bases not matched to a gene. The CDR3 DNA reads TGCGCCAGCAGCCAAGTTCTCGTCGGACAGGGCCAGCAGTTCTTC. Translated: CASSQVLVGQGQQFF.